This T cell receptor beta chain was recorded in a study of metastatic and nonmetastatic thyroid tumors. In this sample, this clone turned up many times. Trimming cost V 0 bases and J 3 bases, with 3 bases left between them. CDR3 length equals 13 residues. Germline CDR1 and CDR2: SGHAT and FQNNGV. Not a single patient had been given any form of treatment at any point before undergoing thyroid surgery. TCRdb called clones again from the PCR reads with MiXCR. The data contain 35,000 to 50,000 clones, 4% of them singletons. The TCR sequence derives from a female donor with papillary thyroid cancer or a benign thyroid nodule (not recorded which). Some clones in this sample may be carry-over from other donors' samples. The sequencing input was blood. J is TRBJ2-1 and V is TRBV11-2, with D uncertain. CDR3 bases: TGTGCCAGCAGCTTAGAGGTCTACAATGAGCAGTTCTTC. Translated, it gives CASSLEVYNEQFF.